This entry lists 8 T cell receptor beta chains sequenced from one sample in a study of blood T cells in healthy people across ages. It was with a sample-barcoded 5' primer and a J-beta primer mix that a second PCR of roughly 7 to 12 cycles was run. TCRdb re-called the 5' RACE reads with MiXCR, one entry per CDR3 protein. Of hundreds of thousands of distinct CDR3 sequences in the sample, 47% were seen once. The specimen sequenced was blood. These receptors were taken from a man older than 75 in good health.

The table lists this clonotype with a count of one. Germline is not matched at one junction end, which may reflect a read error. The chain recombines TRBV7-2 with TRBJ2-5; 7 bases fit TRBD1. The CDR3 consists of 15 residues. Germline-derived CDR1 and CDR2 are SGHTA and FQGNSA. The CDR3 DNA reads as TGTGCCTGCAGCCAGGAACCGGGACAGATGGAGACCCAGTACTTC. Its translation is CACSQEPGQMETQYF. The entire variable domain, with the rest obtained from reference TRBV7-2 and TRBJ2-5, is as follows: GAGVSQSPSNKVTEKGKDVELRCDPISGHTALYWYRQSLGQGLEFLIYFQGNSAPDKSGLPSDRFSAERTGGSVSTLTIQRTQQEDSAVYLCACSQEPGQMETQYFGPGTRLLVL.

V and J are TRBV29-1 and TRBJ2-1; TRBD1 is a possible D gene (6 bases). This CDR3 spans 14 amino acids. Germline loops: CDR1 SQVTM, CDR2 ANQGSEA. Trimming took off 6 bases at V and 3 bases at J, with 15 bases between the two ends. CDR3 bases: TGCAGCGTAGCGACAGGAAACTTCTACAATGAGCAGTTCTTC. It encodes CSVATGNFYNEQFF.

J is TRBJ2-3 and V is TRBV21-1; TRBD1, the table's D call, was not compared with the DNA. TRBV21-1 is a recognized pseudogene. The length of the CDR3 is 15 residues. CDR3 sequence: CASSKSNSTGDTQYF. Written as DNA, the CDR3 is TGTGCCAGCAGCAAGTCCAACAGTACAGGGGATACGCAGTATTTT.

The table lists this clonotype with a few counts. This rearrangement joins TRBV4-1 to TRBJ2-7, with D unresolved. Germline V lookup: CDR1 MGHRA, CDR2 YSYEKL. The CDR3 sequence is 14 residues long. Trimming pared 5 bases from V and 3 bases from J, leaving 14 bases between. The CDR3 DNA sequence: TGCGCCAGCAGCAGGGAACGAAAAGACTACGAGCAGTACTTC. This gives the protein CASSRERKDYEQYF.

The chain combines TRBV20-1 with TRBJ2-1; TRBD2 agrees at 9 bases. With V trimmed by 3 bases and J by 2 bases, 5 bases remained unmatched. The CDR3 loop spans 15 amino acids. CDR1 is DFQATT, CDR2 SNEGSKA, per germline (reference sequence). The CDR3: CSASRERGAYNEQFF. DNA of the CDR3: TGCAGTGCTAGTAGGGAGCGGGGGGCCTACAATGAGCAGTTCTTC.

CDR3 loop: CASSLFQRGTGPGYTF. In DNA form, the CDR3 reads TGTGCCAGCAGTTTATTCCAGCGCGGGACAGGCCCTGGCTACACCTTC. This rearrangement joins TRBV28 to TRBJ1-2, with TRBD1 matching 8 bases. The germline V gene encodes CDR1 MDHEN and CDR2 SYDVKM. The V segment lost 1 base and the J segment 7 bases; nucleotides outside the gene matches: 11. The CDR3 has 16 amino acids.

The table lists this clonotype with many counts. The chain combines TRBV20-1 with TRBJ2-5, with TRBD1 as a possible D gene (5 bases). V lost 5 bases, J lost 5 bases, and 12 bases lay in between. Germline V gives CDR1 DFQATT, CDR2 SNEGSKA (reference sequence). This CDR3 contains 12 residues. The DNA of the CDR3 is TGCAGTGCTTTCAGGGCGCGCGAGACCCAGTACTTC. Its translation: CSAFRARETQYF.

The chain carries TRBV3-1 and TRBJ1-1; D remains ambiguous. Looked up from germline, CDR1 is LGHDT and CDR2 is YNNKEL (reference sequence). V was pared by 3 bases and J by 7 bases, with 6 bases between. This CDR3 spans 11 amino acids. CDR3 bases: TGTGCCAGCAGCCACGACATTGAAGCTTTCTTT. Amino acid sequence: CASSHDIEAFF.